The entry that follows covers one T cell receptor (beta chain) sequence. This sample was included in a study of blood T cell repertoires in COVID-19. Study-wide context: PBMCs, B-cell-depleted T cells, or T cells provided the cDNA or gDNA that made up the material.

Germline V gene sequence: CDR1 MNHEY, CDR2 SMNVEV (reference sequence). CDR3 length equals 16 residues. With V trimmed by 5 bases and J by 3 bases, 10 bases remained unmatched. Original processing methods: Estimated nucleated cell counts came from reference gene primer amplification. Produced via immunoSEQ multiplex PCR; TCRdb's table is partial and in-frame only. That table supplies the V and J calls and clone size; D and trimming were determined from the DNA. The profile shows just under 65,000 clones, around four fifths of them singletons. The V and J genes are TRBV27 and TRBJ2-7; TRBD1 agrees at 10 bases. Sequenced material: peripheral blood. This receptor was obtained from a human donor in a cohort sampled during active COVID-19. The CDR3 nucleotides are TGTGCCAGCAGTCAGCCTCCGGGACAGGGGATCTACGAGCAGTACTTC. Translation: CASSQPPGQGIYEQYF.